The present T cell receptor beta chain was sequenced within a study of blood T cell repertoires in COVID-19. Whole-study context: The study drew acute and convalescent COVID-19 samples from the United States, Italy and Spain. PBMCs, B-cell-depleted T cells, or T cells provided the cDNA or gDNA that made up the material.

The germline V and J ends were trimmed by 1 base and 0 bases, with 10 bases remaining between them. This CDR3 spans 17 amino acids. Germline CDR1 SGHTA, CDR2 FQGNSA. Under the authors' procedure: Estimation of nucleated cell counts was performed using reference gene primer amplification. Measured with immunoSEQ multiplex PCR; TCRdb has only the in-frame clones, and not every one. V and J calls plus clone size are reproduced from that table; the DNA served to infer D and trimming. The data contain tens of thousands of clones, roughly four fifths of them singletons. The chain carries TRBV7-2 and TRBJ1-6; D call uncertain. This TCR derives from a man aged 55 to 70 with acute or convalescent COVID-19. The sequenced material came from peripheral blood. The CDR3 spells CASSLGRLSSYNSPLHF. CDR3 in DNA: TGTGCCAGCAGCTTAGGTCGCCTTAGCTCCTATAATTCACCCCTCCACTTT.